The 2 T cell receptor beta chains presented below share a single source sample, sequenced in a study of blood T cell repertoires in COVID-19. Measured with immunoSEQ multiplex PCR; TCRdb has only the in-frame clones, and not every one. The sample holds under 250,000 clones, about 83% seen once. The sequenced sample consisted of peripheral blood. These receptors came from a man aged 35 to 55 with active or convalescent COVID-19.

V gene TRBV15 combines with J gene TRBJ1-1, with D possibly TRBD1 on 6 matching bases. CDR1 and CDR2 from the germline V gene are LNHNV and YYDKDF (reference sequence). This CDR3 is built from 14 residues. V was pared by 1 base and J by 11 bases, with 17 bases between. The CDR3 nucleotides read TGTGCCACCAGCAGAGGAGGTAACAGGGTAGAGGCTTTCTTT. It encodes CATSRGGNRVEAFF.

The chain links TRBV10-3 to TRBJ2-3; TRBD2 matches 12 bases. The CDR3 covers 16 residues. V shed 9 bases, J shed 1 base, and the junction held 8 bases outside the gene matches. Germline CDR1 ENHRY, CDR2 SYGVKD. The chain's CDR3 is CAIRTSGNLGTDTQYF. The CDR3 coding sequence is TGTGCCATACGGACTAGCGGGAATTTGGGCACAGATACGCAGTATTTT.